The next 17 T cell receptor beta chains were all read from a single sample in a study of cytomegalovirus exposure and HLA in healthy donors. PCR amplification relied on 60 Vbeta primers (plus 13 Jbeta primers). Repertoires were generated with immunoSEQ multiplex PCR, while TCRdb's copy carries only in-frame clones and drops some. Among approximately 100,000 clones, approximately 76% were seen once, and the ten largest hold around 4.1%. Material for sequencing was PBMCs. These receptors were taken from a man aged 35 to 55 in good health and CMV-seronegative.

This clone was detected only once. The chain has TRBV5-6 and TRBJ1-5, with 7 bases aligning to TRBD1. The CDR3 consists of 16 residues. V shed 5 bases and J 6 bases; nucleotides not matched to a gene: 14. The germline V gene has CDR1 SGHDT and CDR2 YYEEEE. The CDR3 protein is CASRGPGPGGSQPQHF. As DNA, the CDR3 is TGTGCCAGCAGGGGTCCGGGACCAGGGGGTAGTCAGCCCCAGCATTTT.

V and J are TRBV6-6 and TRBJ2-7; 9 positions agree with TRBD1. Germline CDR1 MNHNY, CDR2 SVGAGI (reference sequence). This CDR3 has 15 residues. The V and J ends lost 2 bases and 5 bases, in that order; junction bases with no gene match: 7. The DNA of the CDR3 is TGTGCCAGCAGTTACACTGGACAGGGGCCCAACGAGCAGTACGTC. Its protein product is CASSYTGQGPNEQYV.

This chain joins TRBV19 and TRBJ1-2; no firm D call. Germline V gene sequence: CDR1 LNHDA, CDR2 SQIVND (reference sequence). The V and J ends lost 2 bases and 3 bases respectively, with 10 bases between them. The CDR3 is made up of 14 amino acids. The CDR3: CASSIRLDYYGYTF. CDR3 bases: TGTGCCAGTAGTATACGGTTGGACTACTATGGCTACACCTTC.

CDR3 in amino acids: CASSSGGAGHEQFF. The CDR3 nucleotides read TGTGCCAGCAGTAGCGGGGGGGCCGGGCATGAGCAGTTCTTC. This chain connects TRBV6-4 to TRBJ2-1; 10 bases agree with TRBD2. J lost 8 bases, V lost 5 bases, and 6 bases had no gene match. Per germline, CDR1 MRHNA and CDR2 SNTAGT. This CDR3 is built from 14 residues.

The chain is built from TRBV18 and TRBJ2-6; 9 bases match TRBD1. The CDR3 is 19 residues long. Trimming took 3 bases from V and 1 from J; bases not matched to a gene: 10. Germline V lookup: CDR1 KGHSH, CDR2 LQKENI. CDR3 in amino acids: CASSPSTGGGTSGANVLTF. CDR3 coding DNA: TGTGCCAGCTCACCCTCAACAGGGGGCGGGACGTCTGGGGCCAACGTCCTGACTTTC.

The chain links TRBV6-5 to TRBJ1-3, with TRBD1 as a possible D gene (6 bases). The CDR3 consists of 16 residues. The V gene lost 0 bases and the J gene lost 2 bases, with 11 bases spanning the gap. In germline, CDR1 is MNHEY, CDR2 SVGAGI. The CDR3, as DNA: TGTGCCAGCAGTTACTCGGGGGGGCAAACTGGAAACACCATATATTTT. It codes for CASSYSGGQTGNTIYF.

The V gene is TRBV6-1, the J gene TRBJ2-7, with a possible D match to TRBD1 (6 bases). CDR3 length equals 15 residues. Germline loops: CDR1 MNHNS, CDR2 SASEGT. Trimming removed 0 bases at V and 4 bases at J, with 13 bases between. The CDR3 nucleotides are TGTGCCAGCAGTGAAGCTCTAGGACAGAAGTACGAGCAGTACGTC. Translation: CASSEALGQKYEQYV.

The genes are TRBV7-3 and TRBJ1-4; possibly TRBD1 for D (6 bases). This CDR3 is 13 amino acids long. Trimming pared 5 bases from V and 7 bases from J, leaving 11 bases between. Germline V CDR1 and CDR2: SGHTA, FQGTGA. The CDR3: CASSIQGGEKLFF. CDR3 DNA sequence: TGTGCCAGCAGCATACAGGGTGGTGAAAAACTGTTTTTT.

The V gene is TRBV28, the J gene TRBJ1-2; D gene unclear. V was pared by 4 bases and J by 4 bases, with 10 bases between. Germline CDR1 reads MDHEN; CDR2 reads SYDVKM. The CDR3 runs to 13 residues. The CDR3 bases are TGTGCCAGCAGTTCAGGTGGTGCCTATGGCTACACCTTC. Its translation: CASSSGGAYGYTF.

For this clone: Compared with germline, one end of the junction differs, possibly owing to a read error. CDR3 coding DNA: TGTGCCAGCAGTTACACCCGGGACAGGGGTCTTGTCTTC. This translates into CASSYTRDRGLVF. The chain joins TRBV6-5 to TRBJ1-2, with 10 bases matching TRBD1. The CDR3 contains 13 residues. The V gene's germline CDR1 is MNHEY and CDR2 SVGAGI.

This rearrangement joins TRBV9 to TRBJ1-6; D remains unclear. CDR3 length: 13 amino acids. CDR1 is SGDLS, CDR2 YYNGEE, per germline. With 3 bases removed from V and 5 bases from J, the gap between germline ends came to 6 bases. The CDR3 region has the DNA TGTGCCAGCAGCGAACTACATAATTCACCCCTCCACTTT. Its protein is CASSELHNSPLHF.

The DNA of the CDR3 is TGCGCCAGCAGCGACACCTCCGGGGGAAGCACTGAAGCTTTCTTT. This sequence encodes CASSDTSGGSTEAFF. The chain combines TRBV5-1 with TRBJ1-1; perhaps TRBD1 as D (5 bases). The germline V and J ends were trimmed by 4 bases and 4 bases, with 17 bases remaining between them. This CDR3 has 15 residues. Germline-derived CDR1 and CDR2 are SGHRS and YFSETQ. Filled out from reference TRBV5-1 and TRBJ1-1, the complete variable domain reads KAGVTQTPRYLIKTRGQQVTLSCSPISGHRSVSWYQQTPGQGLQFLFEYFSETQRNKGNFPGRFSGRQFSNSRSEMNVSTLELGDSALYLCASSDTSGGSTEAFFGQGTRLTVV.

This chain uses TRBV23-1 with TRBJ2-7, with TRBD1 identical over 10 bases. TRBV23-1 is annotated as an ORF whose role is uncertain. This CDR3 spans 16 amino acids. The V and J ends lost 6 bases and 4 bases, in that order; junction bases with no gene match: 12. DNA of the CDR3: TGCGCCAGCAGCCTGGTGAGACAGGGGGCGTTTTACGAGCAGTACTTC. Its protein is CASSLVRQGAFYEQYF.

V gene TRBV18 combines with J gene TRBJ2-2; TRBD2 agrees at 9 bases. This CDR3 comprises 16 residues. From germline, CDR1 is KGHSH and CDR2 LQKENI. Losses at the gene ends were 3 bases for V and 7 bases for J; bases not matched to a gene: 9. The chain's CDR3 is CASSPAIAGVLGELFF. The CDR3 DNA reads TGTGCCAGCTCACCCGCGATAGCGGGGGTCCTCGGGGAGCTGTTTTTT.

V gene TRBV10-1 combines with J gene TRBJ1-1, with D possibly TRBD1 on 5 matching bases. Per germline, CDR1 WNHNN and CDR2 SYGVQD (reference sequence). V lost 6 bases, J lost 0 bases, and 8 bases lay in between. This CDR3 has 13 amino acids. DNA for the CDR3: TGCGCCAGCAGCGAGACAGTGAACACTGAAGCTTTCTTT. It translates to CASSETVNTEAFF.

The V gene is TRBV28, the J gene TRBJ1-5, with D perhaps matching TRBD1 (5 bases). Germline V gives CDR1 MDHEN, CDR2 SYDVKM. V dropped 5 bases and J dropped 1 base, with 15 bases sitting between them. CDR3 length equals 16 residues. The CDR3 coding sequence is TGTGCCAGCAGTCCCATGGGCAGGGTCAGCAATCAGCCCCAGCATTTT. This codes for CASSPMGRVSNQPQHF.

This clone was seen a few times. The genes are TRBV7-2 and TRBJ2-7; TRBD2 is a possible D gene (6 bases). This CDR3 is built from 13 residues. Germline CDR1 is SGHTA and CDR2 is FQGNSA. Trimming took off 5 bases at V and 1 base at J, with 9 bases between the two ends. CDR3 sequence: CASSPGVSYEQYV. The CDR3, as DNA: TGTGCCAGCAGCCCGGGGGTATCCTACGAGCAGTACGTC.